This T cell receptor (beta chain) came from a study of CD8 T cells in Susac syndrome. The RNA, 0.5 to 1 ug, was put through reverse transcription using random hexamers. In TCRdb, the immunoSEQ multiplex PCR reads were re-called with MiXCR into one record per CDR3 protein. Of around 130,000 distinct CDR3 sequences detected, approximately 89% appear once; the ten largest clones hold about 0.25%. The sequence was collected from a human donor with multiple sclerosis. The sequenced sample was CD8+ T cells from PBMCs.

In nucleotides, the CDR3 is TGCAGCGTTGAACGTCAGGGGGCCTACACAGATACGCAGTATTTT. It codes for CSVERQGAYTDTQYF. The gene calls are TRBV29-1 and TRBJ2-3; 8 bases map to TRBD1. The CDR3 contains 15 residues. Trimming removed 2 bases from V and 2 bases from J; junction bases left unmatched: 6. Germline assignment: CDR1 SQVTM and CDR2 ANQGSEA.